A single sample is the source of the 20 T cell receptor beta chains below, sequenced in a study of cytomegalovirus exposure and HLA in healthy donors. PCR was performed using 60 Vbeta and 13 Jbeta primers. Libraries were prepared by immunoSEQ multiplex PCR; TCRdb keeps only in-frame clonotypes and omits some of them. This sample yields about 190,000 clones, of which roughly four fifths are seen a single time; around 3.2% belongs to the top ten. The sequenced material came from PBMCs. Receptors were obtained from a woman under 40 in good health and CMV-seropositive.

This clone was seen only once. The chain recombines TRBV4-1 with TRBJ2-5, with 7 bases identical to TRBD2. With the DNA end fitting TRBJ2-7 better, the J assignment may be wrong. The V gene's germline CDR1 is MGHRA and CDR2 YSYEKL. The CDR3 sequence is 15 residues long. CDR3 DNA sequence: TGCGCCAGCAGCCAAGTGGCGGGAGATGTTGACGAGCAGTACTTC. Translating gives CASSQVAGDVDEQYF.

The rearrangement links TRBV29-1 to TRBJ2-5; maybe TRBD1 (6 bases). V was cut by 4 bases and J by 1 base, with 13 bases left in between. The germline gives CDR1 SQVTM, CDR2 ANQGSEA. The CDR3 runs 14 residues. The CDR3, as DNA: TGCAGCGTTGTGGAAGTAGGGGGCCAAGAGACCCAGTACTTC. Protein product: CSVVEVGGQETQYF.

In nucleotides, the CDR3 is TGTGCCAGCAGCCATCGCCCCTCGGCGGGAGGAGAGACCCAGTACTTC. It is translated as CASSHRPSAGGETQYF. This chain links TRBV4-2 with TRBJ2-5; 8 bases line up with TRBD2. The CDR3 totals 16 residues. Looked up from germline, CDR1 is LGHNA and CDR2 is YNFKEQ. The J segment lost 4 bases and the V segment lost 3 bases, leaving 10 bases of the junction unmatched.

The chain combines TRBV14 with TRBJ2-3; D ambiguous. The CDR3 totals 15 residues. Looked up from germline, CDR1 is SGHDN and CDR2 is FVKESK. Trimming shortened V by 1 base and J by 3 bases, and 11 bases separated the two germline ends. Here the CDR3 reads CASSQVPSRTDTQYF. The CDR3 DNA reads TGTGCCAGCAGCCAAGTGCCGTCTAGGACAGATACGCAGTATTTT.

The chain recombines TRBV19 with TRBJ2-5; possibly TRBD2 for D (5 bases). Near its end, the DNA agrees better with TRBJ2-7, so the J call may be wrong. This CDR3 region has 14 residues. Germline CDR1 reads LNHDA; CDR2 reads SQIVND (reference sequence). The CDR3 nucleotides read TGTGCCAGTAGTCCCCTCCCAGGTGCGGGCGAGCAGTACTTC. This codes for CASSPLPGAGEQYF.

The V call is TRBV5-6, the J call TRBJ2-7; 8 positions agree with TRBD2. The CDR3 loop spans 17 amino acids. J gave up 2 bases and V 0 bases, and 10 bases lay outside the gene matches. Germline CDR1 is SGHDT and CDR2 is YYEEEE. In DNA form, the CDR3 reads TGTGCCAGCAGCTTGGCGGGGACTAGTGCCCTCACCTACGAGCAGTACTTC. Translation gives CASSLAGTSALTYEQYF. The whole variable domain, filled in from reference TRBV5-6 and TRBJ2-7, reads DAGVTQSPTHLIKTRGQQVTLRCSPKSGHDTVSWYQQALGQGPQFIFQYYEEEERQRGNFPDRFSGHQFPNYSSELNVNALLLGDSALYLCASSLAGTSALTYEQYFGPGTRLTVT.

The genes are TRBV18 and TRBJ2-7; TRBD1 aligns across 9 bases. The CDR3 length is 14 residues. Germline trimming cut 5 bases from V and 3 bases from J; bases unmatched to any gene: 5. CDR1 is KGHSH, CDR2 LQKENI, per germline. In DNA, the CDR3 is TGTGCCAGCTCATCCCGGGACAGGGTCTACGAGCAGTACTTC. This encodes CASSSRDRVYEQYF.

This sequence joins TRBV29-1 and TRBJ1-6; TRBD1 matches 9 bases. This CDR3 is built from 13 residues. From germline, CDR1 is SQVTM and CDR2 ANQGSEA. Unmatched junction bases numbered 2, after V lost 4 bases and J lost 7 bases. CDR3 nucleotide sequence: TGCAGCGTTGCAACAGGGGGCAATTCACCCCTCCACTTT. Its translation: CSVATGGNSPLHF.

V is TRBV28 and J is TRBJ1-3; maybe TRBD1 (5 bases). Trimming removed 5 bases from V and 4 bases from J, with 15 bases in between. The CDR3 has 15 amino acids. Germline assignment: CDR1 MDHEN and CDR2 SYDVKM. The DNA for the CDR3 is TGTGCCAGCAGTCCCCCCCCAGGGAAGGGAAACACCATATATTTT. Protein product: CASSPPPGKGNTIYF.

The V call is TRBV11-2, the J call TRBJ1-3; D call uncertain. The germline CDR1 and CDR2 sequences are SGHAT and FQNNGV. The CDR3 extends over 13 amino acids. V was pared by 1 base and J by 4 bases, with 5 bases between. The CDR3 loop reads CASSLGAGNTIYF. DNA of the CDR3: TGTGCCAGCAGCTTAGGAGCAGGAAACACCATATATTTT. Drawing the rest from reference TRBV11-2 and TRBJ1-3, the complete variable domain is EAGVAQSPRYKIIEKRQSVAFWCNPISGHATLYWYQQILGQGPKLLIQFQNNGVVDDSQLPKDRFSAERLKGVDSTLKIQPAKLEDSAVYLCASSLGAGNTIYFGEGSWLTVV.

The chain recombines TRBV6-1 with TRBJ2-7, with 9 bases matching TRBD1. V gave up 6 bases and J gave up 7 bases; unmatched junction bases: 7. This CDR3 contains 13 residues. Germline CDR1 is MNHNS and CDR2 is SASEGT. CDR3 DNA: TGTGCCAGCAGGAGGGACAGGGCGCGAGAGCAGTACTTC. Protein product: CASRRDRAREQYF.

The rearrangement links TRBV5-4 to TRBJ2-3; the match to TRBD2 covers 11 bases. Germline CDR1 and CDR2: SGHNT and YYREEE (reference sequence). With V trimmed by 9 bases and J by 3 bases, 6 bases remained unmatched. CDR3 length: 14 amino acids. The CDR3 DNA sequence: TGTGCCACCCGGGCTAGCGGGAGGACAGATACGCAGTATTTT. This codes for CATRASGRTDTQYF.

The chain carries TRBV19 and TRBJ2-1; a weak D match, TRBD2 (6 bases). The germline V gene encodes CDR1 LNHDA and CDR2 SQIVND (reference sequence). The V gene lost 3 bases and the J gene lost 8 bases, with 11 bases spanning the gap. The length of the CDR3 is 13 residues. The CDR3 reads CASSITSRDEQFF. The CDR3 nucleotides read TGTGCCAGTAGTATCACTAGCCGGGATGAGCAGTTCTTC.

The V call is TRBV28, the J call TRBJ2-3; 8 nucleotides line up with TRBD2. The CDR3 sequence is 15 residues long. Germline V CDR1 and CDR2: MDHEN, SYDVKM. V trimming: 5 bases; J trimming: 8 bases; junction bases outside the gene matches: 12. The DNA of the CDR3 is TGTGCCAGCAGTCCGACACTAGCGGCCTATGGTACGCAGTATTTT. Amino acids: CASSPTLAAYGTQYF. Full variable domain (remainder filled in from reference TRBV28 and TRBJ2-3): DVKVTQSSRYLVKRTGEKVFLECVQDMDHENMFWYRQDPGLGLRLIYFSYDVKMKEKGDIPEGYSVSREKKERFSLILESASTNQTSMYLCASSPTLAAYGTQYFGPGTRLTVL.

The V gene is TRBV6-4, the J gene TRBJ2-2, with TRBD2 identical over 7 bases. Trimming cost V 0 bases and J 5 bases; bases outside gene matches: 6. The CDR3 has 16 residues. Per the germline V gene, CDR1 is MRHNA and CDR2 is SNTAGT. CDR3 bases: TGTGCCAGCAGTGACTCTGGCGGGAGTGGGACCGGGGAGCTGTTTTTT. Translated, it gives CASSDSGGSGTGELFF.

This CDR3 reads CASSFSAAGTDSYEQYF. The CDR3 nucleotides are TGTGCCAGCAGTTTCTCGGCTGCTGGGACTGACTCCTACGAGCAGTACTTC. The chain uses TRBV28 and TRBJ2-5; a weak D match, TRBD2 (6 bases). The DNA end is a closer match to TRBJ2-7, so the J assignment may be wrong. CDR3 length equals 17 residues. Per the germline V gene, CDR1 is MDHEN and CDR2 is SYDVKM.

In this sample, this clone turned up once. V usage is TRBV6-1 and J usage is TRBJ2-7; D not certain. V lost 6 bases and J 3 bases, leaving 9 bases between the germline ends. Germline V gene sequence: CDR1 MNHNS, CDR2 SASEGT. The CDR3 is 12 amino acids. The CDR3 here is CASRVTSYEQYF. As DNA, the CDR3 is TGTGCCAGCAGGGTTACAAGCTACGAGCAGTACTTC.

The genes are TRBV7-8 and TRBJ2-7, with TRBD2 identical over 13 bases. The CDR3 contains 16 residues. Germline CDR1 SGHVS, CDR2 FQNEAQ. The V segment lost 1 base and the J segment 3 bases; nucleotides outside the gene matches: 3. The CDR3 sequence is CASSLVLAGGYYEQYF. The CDR3 DNA reads TGTGCCAGCAGCTTAGTACTAGCGGGAGGGTACTACGAGCAGTACTTC.

This clone was recorded only once. J is TRBJ2-7 and V is TRBV5-1, with 11 bases that match TRBD1. The V and J ends lost 1 base and 2 bases, in that order; junction bases with no gene match: 2. Germline values: CDR1 SGHRS, CDR2 YFSETQ. The CDR3 has 15 residues. In DNA, the CDR3 is TGCGCCAGCAGCTTGAGGGGACAGGGGGCCTACGAGCAGTACTTC. Translated, it gives CASSLRGQGAYEQYF.

The CDR3 DNA follows: TGTGCCAGCAGCTTAAGTGCGGGAGGAGGTGAGCAGTTCTTC. Translation gives CASSLSAGGGEQFF. The rearrangement uses TRBV11-2 and TRBJ2-1; 8 bases map to TRBD2. From germline, CDR1 is SGHAT and CDR2 FQNNGV. The CDR3 runs to 14 residues. The trim removed 2 bases at V and 9 bases at J, leaving 6 bases unmatched.